This is a list of T cell receptor beta chains from one sample in a study of blood T cells in healthy people across ages. Each CDR3 protein gets one entry after TCRdb re-called the 5' RACE reads with MiXCR. The sample holds around 790,000 distinct CDR3 sequences, 44% seen once. Material for sequencing was blood. Every receptor here comes from a man aged 55-75 years in good health. Each CDR3 is given with its conserved first and last residue. The order of the fields is V gene, J gene, D gene, clone size, CDR3 protein, CDR3 DNA. D genes are given only for firm matches. Some rows mark clone size as missing; the rest say once, few, many or name a class of expanded clone.

>TRBV21-1|TRBJ2-7|.|.
CASSNGLLEVSYEQYF
TGTGCCAGCAGCAATGGGCTCCTGGAGGTCTCCTACGAGCAGTACTTC
>TRBV24-1|TRBJ2-7|TRBD1|.
CATSDSGTGYEQYF
TGTGCCACCAGTGATTCGGGGACAGGGTACGAGCAGTACTTC
>TRBV9|TRBJ2-7|TRBD1|.
CASSVGGTVYEQYF
TGTGCCAGCAGCGTAGGAGGGACAGTTTACGAGCAGTACTTC
>TRBV20-1|TRBJ1-2|.|.
CSAPDNYGYTF
TGCAGTGCTCCGGACAACTATGGCTACACCTTC
>TRBV7-9|TRBJ2-4|TRBD1|many
CASSPGTGMTKNIQYF
TGTGCCAGCAGCCCCGGGACAGGGATGACCAAAAACATTCAGTACTTC
>TRBV5-1|TRBJ2-4|TRBD2|.
CASSLLGSGGLAKNIQYF
TGCGCCAGCAGCTTGCTTGGTAGCGGGGGCTTAGCCAAAAACATTCAGTACTTC
>TRBV30|TRBJ1-2|TRBD1|.
CAWSVRTGNYGYTF
TGTGCCTGGAGTGTAAGGACAGGGAACTATGGCTACACCTTC
>TRBV7-2|TRBJ2-2|.|.
CASSLGGQTGELFF
TGTGCCAGCAGCTTAGGGGGTCAGACCGGGGAGCTGTTTTTT
>TRBV18|TRBJ2-7|TRBD1|.
CASSRGQGFGEQYF
TGTGCCAGCTCACGTGGACAGGGATTTGGCGAGCAGTACTTC
>TRBV7-9|TRBJ2-5|.|.
CASSFAPYAAGYQETQYF
TGTGCCAGCAGCTTTGCCCCGTACGCGGCGGGTTACCAAGAGACCCAGTACTTC
>TRBV30|TRBJ2-1|.|few
CAWRRTTVYNEQFF
TGTGCCTGGAGAAGGACTACCGTTTACAATGAGCAGTTCTTC
>TRBV2|TRBJ2-4|.|.
CASREGQRLYF
TGTGCCAGCAGAGAAGGGCAGAGATTGTACTTC
>TRBV7-9|TRBJ1-1|.|.
CASSGGVNTVAFF
TGTGCCAGCAGCGGGGGGGTAAACACTGTAGCTTTCTTT
>TRBV14|TRBJ2-7|.|.
CASSQGTTQYF
TGTGCCAGCAGCCAGGGGACAACCCAGTACTTC
>TRBV25-1|TRBJ1-1|.|.
CASSGVTEDTEAFF
TGTGCCAGCAGTGGAGTCACGGAGGACACTGAAGCTTTCTTT
>TRBV7-9|TRBJ1-1|.|.
CASSTKGLRAEAFF
TGTGCCAGCAGCACTAAGGGGTTAAGGGCTGAAGCTTTCTTT
>TRBV6-2/TRBV6-3|TRBJ2-1|TRBD2|.
CASSYSVTGGSLYEQFF
TGTGCCAGCAGTTACTCGGTCACGGGGGGAAGTCTTTATGAGCAGTTCTTC
>TRBV7-9|TRBJ1-6|.|.
CASSPTAGSYNSPLHF
TGTGCCAGCAGCCCCACCGCAGGGTCCTATAATTCACCCCTCCACTTT
>TRBV5-1|TRBJ1-1|TRBD1|.
CASSLGDRGETEAFF
TGCGCCAGCAGCTTGGGGGACAGGGGAGAGACTGAAGCTTTCTTT
>TRBV2|TRBJ2-5|TRBD2|once
CASSELGEGQYF
TGTGCCAGCAGTGAATTAGGGGAGGGCCAGTACTTC
>TRBV5-1|TRBJ2-3|.|few
CASSPDDLSASADTQYF
TGCGCCAGCAGCCCGGATGACTTGTCCGCAAGTGCAGATACGCAGTATTTT
>TRBV6-5|TRBJ2-5|TRBD1|.
CASSLQGAVETQYF
TGTGCCAGCAGCCTTCAGGGGGCAGTTGAGACCCAGTACTTC
>TRBV12-3/TRBV12-4|TRBJ2-7|TRBD2|few
CASLDPRDYEQYF
TGTGCCAGCTTAGACCCTAGGGACTATGAGCAGTACTTC
>TRBV12-3/TRBV12-4|TRBJ2-3|.|.
CASVGLGSKYF
.
>TRBV9|TRBJ1-1|.|.
CASSGRQSNTEAFF
TGTGCCAGCAGCGGTCGACAGTCGAACACTGAAGCTTTCTTT
>TRBV7-6|TRBJ2-7|.|few
CASSQGGYYEQYF
TGTGCCAGCAGCCAGGGGGGATACTACGAGCAGTACTTC
>TRBV6-6|TRBJ2-1|TRBD2|.
CASRPGTSGAGTGEQFF
TGTGCCAGCAGGCCCGGGACTAGCGGGGCCGGAACGGGTGAGCAGTTCTTC
>TRBV6-5|TRBJ2-5|.|few
CASSYSGVGTQETQYF
TGTGCCAGCAGTTACTCGGGAGTCGGGACCCAAGAGACCCAGTACTTC
>TRBV2|TRBJ1-5|.|few
CASTLGRTSQPQHF
TGTGCCAGCACCCTCGGTCGAACGAGCCAGCCCCAGCATTTT
>TRBV7-9|TRBJ2-1|.|.
CASSPGVVGPNNEQFF
TGTGCCAGCAGCCCAGGGGTTGTTGGGCCTAACAATGAGCAGTTCTTC
>TRBV12-3/TRBV12-4|TRBJ1-2|.|.
CASTPRGYYGYTF
TGTGCCAGCACCCCTAGGGGCTACTATGGCTACACCTTC
>TRBV20-1|TRBJ2-5|.|few
CSALLRDRKETQYF
TGCAGTGCCCTCCTTCGCGACAGGAAAGAGACCCAGTACTTC
>TRBV20-1|TRBJ2-5|.|.
CSAREGLGQETQYF
TGCAGTGCTAGGGAGGGGCTGGGGCAAGAGACCCAGTACTTC
>TRBV4-3|TRBJ2-1|.|.
CASSQRTFYYNEQFF
TGCGCCAGCAGCCAGAGGACATTTTACTACAATGAGCAGTTCTTC
>TRBV28|TRBJ2-1|.|.
CASINPRGYNEQFF
TGTGCCAGCATCAATCCTCGGGGGTACAATGAGCAGTTCTTC
>TRBV9|TRBJ2-5|.|few
CASSVEDRRETQYF
TGTGCCAGCAGCGTAGAGGACAGAAGGGAGACCCAGTACTTC
>TRBV12-3/TRBV12-4|TRBJ2-6|TRBD1|few
CASSGTGYSGANVLTF
TGTGCCAGCAGCGGGACAGGGTACTCTGGGGCCAACGTCCTGACTTTC
>TRBV7-9|TRBJ2-5|.|few
CASSFAGNQETQYF
TGTGCCAGCAGCTTTGCAGGAAACCAAGAGACCCAGTACTTC
>TRBV29-1|TRBJ1-2|.|few
CSVDRIELSGYTF
TGCAGCGTTGACCGCATAGAACTAAGTGGCTACACCTTC
>TRBV4-1|TRBJ2-7|.|.
CARSQVQARTYEQYF
TGCGCCAGGAGCCAAGTTCAAGCCAGAACCTACGAGCAGTACTTC
>TRBV4-1|TRBJ2-1|.|.
CASSQDLAYEQFF
TGCGCCAGCAGCCAAGATCTGGCGTATGAGCAGTTCTTC
>TRBV30|TRBJ2-7|.|.
CAWSGATDTAQYF
TGTGCCTGGAGTGGGGCGACGGACACCGCCCAGTACTTC
>TRBV7-9|TRBJ2-1|TRBD2|few
CASSRTSGGAQIPSYNEQFF
TGTGCCAGCAGCAGAACTAGCGGGGGGGCCCAGATCCCCTCCTACAATGAGCAGTTCTTC
>TRBV20-1|TRBJ1-4|TRBD1|.
CSARDRGQGFNEKLFF
TGCAGTGCTAGAGATAGGGGACAGGGCTTTAATGAAAAACTGTTTTTT
>TRBV7-9|TRBJ2-1|.|.
CASSPLGGGTKPRQFF
TGTGCCAGCAGCCCCCTCGGGGGCGGCACTAAACCTAGGCAGTTCTTC
>TRBV7-3|TRBJ1-4|.|.
CASSPKATELFF
TGTGCCAGCAGCCCTAAGGCCACGGAACTGTTTTTT
>TRBV24-1|TRBJ2-2|.|.
CATSGVGGGELFF
TGTGCCACCAGTGGAGTCGGGGGCGGGGAGCTGTTTTTT
>TRBV27|TRBJ1-6|.|.
CASSFLGRSPLHF
TGTGCCAGCAGTTTTTTGGGGAGGTCACCCCTCCACTTT
>TRBV5-1|TRBJ2-7|TRBD1|.
CASSLSVAGTGALEQYF
TGCGCCAGCAGCTTATCAGTAGCGGGGACAGGGGCCCTTGAGCAGTACTTC
>TRBV15|TRBJ2-3|.|.
CVTSKQGDTQYF
TGTGTCACCAGCAAACAGGGTGATACGCAGTATTTT
>TRBV20-1|TRBJ1-5|.|.
CSASGGAGGNQPQHF
TGCAGTGCATCCGGGGGGGCTGGGGGCAATCAGCCCCAGCATTTT
>TRBV6-5|TRBJ1-6|.|.
CASSYLMDVTSPLHF
TGTGCCAGCAGTTACTTGATGGACGTGACTTCACCCCTCCACTTT
>TRBV12-3/TRBV12-4|TRBJ2-6|.|few
CASSEGVGANVLTF
TGTGCCAGCAGCGAAGGGGTTGGGGCCAACGTCCTGACTTTC
>TRBV7-2|TRBJ2-1|TRBD1|few
CASSADRDYNEQFF
TGTGCCAGCAGCGCTGACAGGGATTACAATGAGCAGTTCTTC
>TRBV20-1|TRBJ2-2|TRBD2|few
CSASGLAGWTGELFF
TGCAGTGCTAGCGGACTAGCGGGATGGACCGGGGAGCTGTTTTTT
>TRBV12-3/TRBV12-4|TRBJ1-5|.|.
CASSLAGAAQPQHF
TGTGCCAGCAGTCTGGCGGGGGCGGCTCAGCCCCAGCATTTT
>TRBV7-2|TRBJ2-7|TRBD2|many
CASSLAPGLGYEQYF
TGTGCCAGCAGCTTAGCCCCGGGACTAGGCTACGAGCAGTACTTC
>TRBV6-1|TRBJ2-5|.|few
CASSEARAGEETQYF
TGTGCCAGCAGTGAAGCTAGGGCAGGGGAAGAGACCCAGTACTTC
>TRBV2|TRBJ2-3|TRBD2|once
CARPRASGGGTTSTDTQYF
TGTGCCAGACCAAGGGCCTCTGGCGGGGGGACGACTAGCACAGATACGCAGTATTTT